The rows below give T cell receptor beta chains drawn from one sample of a study of PD-1 blockade in mismatch repair-deficient tumors. Some clones are missing from TCRdb's copy, which holds only in-frame ones; the method was immunoSEQ multiplex PCR. The sample has about 130,000 clones, 88% seen once; the top ten hold 10% to 15%. The starting material was peripheral blood, obtained almost 74 weeks after starting pembrolizumab. These receptors were obtained from an adult with mismatch repair-deficient cancer. Both conserved end residues are part of each CDR3. D genes are given only for firm matches.

len	v_gene	j_gene	d_gene	CDR3aa
16	TRBV19	TRBJ2-1	TRBD1	CASRPPGTGTYNEQFF
14	TRBV5-6	TRBJ1-1	.	CASSLVSMDTEAFF
13	TRBV29-1	TRBJ2-7	.	CSVAPGLDYEQYF
19	TRBV5-4	TRBJ2-3	TRBD2	CASRAWGTSGSIGGDTQYF
14	TRBV19	TRBJ1-5	.	CASSTPEGHQPQHF
14	TRBV6-5	TRBJ2-2	.	CATEIRSGTGELFF
13	TRBV10-3	TRBJ2-1	.	CAISGPIYNEQFF
15	TRBV18	TRBJ2-1	TRBD2	CASSPGTSANNEQFF
15	TRBV6-1	TRBJ2-7	.	CASRARGGGYHEQYF
11	TRBV6-6	TRBJ2-7	.	CATVSGYEQYF
17	TRBV2	TRBJ2-3	TRBD2	CATSGGSGRAAPDTQYF
16	TRBV10-3	TRBJ2-1	.	CAISEFTGVENNEQFF
15	TRBV13	TRBJ2-1	TRBD1	CASSLRDRPYNEQFF
15	TRBV5-6	TRBJ2-5	TRBD2	CASSSKREEWETQYF
21	TRBV12-5	TRBJ2-5	TRBD2	CASGLVQGNSGRARNQETQYF
19	TRBV11-2	TRBJ2-1	.	CASSHTGVRSGRAFDEQFF
16	TRBV11-1	TRBJ2-6	.	CASSVDLWSGANVLTF
15	TRBV28	TRBJ1-4	.	CASSSGHPTNEKLFF
18	TRBV21-1	TRBJ2-1	.	CASSKGSSGGRACNEQFF
10	TRBV20-1	TRBJ2-5	.	CSAVGETRYF
13	TRBV29-1	TRBJ1-1	TRBD1	CSVKQGGNTEAFF
16	TRBV9	TRBJ2-4	.	CASSVGLSQTKNIQYF
14	TRBV6-5	TRBJ2-1	TRBD2	CASTPGGPTNEQFF
14	TRBV10-3	TRBJ2-3	.	CAMQDRKGGDTQYF
13	TRBV2	TRBJ2-1	TRBD1	CASQTGAGDEQFF
16	TRBV11-2	TRBJ2-5	.	CASSLSRGAGSGTQYF